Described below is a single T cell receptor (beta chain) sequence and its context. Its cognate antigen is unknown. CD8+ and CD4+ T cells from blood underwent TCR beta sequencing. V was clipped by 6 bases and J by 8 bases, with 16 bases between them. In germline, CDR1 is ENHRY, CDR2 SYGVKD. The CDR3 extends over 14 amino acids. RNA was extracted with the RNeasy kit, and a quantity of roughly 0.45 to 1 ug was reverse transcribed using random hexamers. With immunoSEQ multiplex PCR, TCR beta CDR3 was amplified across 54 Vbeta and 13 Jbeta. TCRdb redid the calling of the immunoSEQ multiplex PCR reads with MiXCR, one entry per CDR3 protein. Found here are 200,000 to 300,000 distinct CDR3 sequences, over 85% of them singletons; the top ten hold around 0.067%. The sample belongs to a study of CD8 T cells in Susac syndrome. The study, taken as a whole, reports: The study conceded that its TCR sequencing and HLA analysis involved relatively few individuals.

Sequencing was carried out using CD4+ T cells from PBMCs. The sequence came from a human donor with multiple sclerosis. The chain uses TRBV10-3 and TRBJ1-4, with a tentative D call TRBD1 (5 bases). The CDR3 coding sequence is TGTGCCATCAGCAACGCCGGGGGGACGGAAAAACTGTTTTTT. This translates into CAISNAGGTEKLFF.